This passage covers 30 T cell receptor beta chains from one sample sequenced in a study of blood T cell repertoires in COVID-19. Sequenced by immunoSEQ multiplex PCR; TCRdb stores in-frame clones only, minus some. The table lists roughly 70,000 clones, 70% to 75% of them singletons. The sample was peripheral blood. These receptors were taken from a man between 65 and 79 years old with acute or convalescent COVID-19.

The V and J genes are TRBV7-2 and TRBJ2-7, with 7 bases identical to TRBD2. This CDR3 region has 14 residues. Germline trimming cut 1 base from V and 3 bases from J; bases unmatched to any gene: 3. CDR1 and CDR2 from the germline V gene are SGHTA and FQGNSA. CDR3 amino acids: CASSLEPSGYEQYF. CDR3 DNA: TGTGCCAGCAGCTTAGAGCCTAGCGGCTACGAGCAGTACTTC.

The chain couples TRBV7-2 to TRBJ2-5, with D perhaps TRBD2 (6 bases). Looked up from germline, CDR1 is SGHTA and CDR2 is FQGNSA. This CDR3 is built from 14 residues. The germline V and J ends were trimmed by 4 bases and 7 bases, with 16 bases remaining between them. The CDR3 DNA sequence: TGTGCCAGCAGCTCCGTCTTATCCGGGGGGACCCAGTACTTC. Translation: CASSSVLSGGTQYF.

This clone was counted between two and nine times. The rearrangement joins TRBV27 to TRBJ1-2; TRBD1 aligns across 8 bases. The CDR3 loop spans 16 amino acids. Losses at the gene ends were 6 bases for V and 4 bases for J; bases not matched to a gene: 13. The germline V gene encodes CDR1 MNHEY and CDR2 SMNVEV (reference sequence). The DNA of the CDR3 is TGTGCCAGCAGCACCCTGGAGGACAGGGAGGGCTATGGCTACACCTTC. Translation gives CASSTLEDREGYGYTF.

J is TRBJ2-7 and V is TRBV27, with TRBD2 identical over 15 bases. The CDR3 length is 16 residues. The germline gives CDR1 MNHEY, CDR2 SMNVEV (reference sequence). J gave up 6 bases and V 4 bases, and 7 bases lay outside the gene matches. CDR3 nucleotides: TGTGCCAGCAGTTCCCGGACTAGCGGGAGGGCCAGCGAGCAGTACTTC. Its protein is CASSSRTSGRASEQYF.

The chain recombines TRBV19 with TRBJ1-1; D gene uncertain. V lost 7 bases and J lost 10, with 16 bases in between. Germline V gene data show CDR1 as LNHDA and CDR2 as SQIVND (reference sequence). The CDR3 extends over 12 amino acids. CDR3 residues: CASTSLTGRAFF. In DNA form, the CDR3 reads TGTGCCAGTACCTCGTTAACGGGGAGAGCTTTCTTT.

In this sample, this clone turned up a few times. The rearrangement joins TRBV5-6 to TRBJ1-2, with TRBD1 matching 9 bases. The V and J ends lost 0 bases and 5 bases, in that order; junction bases with no gene match: 5. Germline lookup yields CDR1 SGHDT and CDR2 YYEEEE. This CDR3 comprises 15 residues. CDR3 residues: CASSLVQGAGYGYTF. Written as DNA, the CDR3 is TGTGCCAGCAGCTTGGTACAGGGGGCCGGGTATGGCTACACCTTC.

Concerning this clone itself: In the same sample, other DNA sequences code for this CDR3. The chain employs TRBV3-1 (or the pseudogene TRBV3-2) and TRBJ1-5; no reliable D call. Deletions cut 0 bases from V and 5 bases from J, with 8 bases between. This CDR3 spans 14 amino acids. Germline V lookup: CDR1 LGHDT, CDR2 YNNKEL (reference sequence). The DNA for the CDR3 is TGTGCCAGCAGCCAAGAGGCGGGGTATCAGCCCCAGCATTTT. Residues: CASSQEAGYQPQHF.

V is TRBV7-9 and J is TRBJ1-4; 9 bases are a match to TRBD1. Unmatched junction bases numbered 8, after V lost 1 base and J lost 8 bases. CDR1 is SEHNR and CDR2 is FQNEAQ in the germline V gene (reference sequence). This CDR3 comprises 16 residues. CDR3 coding DNA: TGTGCCAGCAGCTTAGGCCTACAGGGGGCGCGGGAAAAACTGTTTTTT. The encoded protein is CASSLGLQGAREKLFF.

This chain connects TRBV27 to TRBJ2-7, with TRBD2 identical over 9 bases. This CDR3 contains 17 residues. Germline CDR1 is MNHEY and CDR2 is SMNVEV (reference sequence). The J segment lost 5 bases and the V segment lost 1 base, leaving 12 bases of the junction unmatched. CDR3 sequence (DNA): TGTGCCAGCAGTTTATACCGCGGGAGGGCAGCCCTGGACGAGCAGTACTTC. It translates to CASSLYRGRAALDEQYF.

V gene TRBV28 combines with J gene TRBJ2-1; the match to TRBD2 covers 10 bases. Trimming cost V 8 bases and J 4 bases; bases outside gene matches: 5. CDR3 length equals 14 residues. Germline CDR1 is MDHEN and CDR2 is SYDVKM. CDR3 sequence: CASQLAGEYNEQFF. The DNA of the CDR3 is TGTGCCAGCCAGCTAGCGGGAGAGTACAATGAGCAGTTCTTC. The complete variable domain, with remaining parts taken from reference TRBV28 and TRBJ2-1, reads DVKVTQSSRYLVKRTGEKVFLECVQDMDHENMFWYRQDPGLGLRLIYFSYDVKMKEKGDIPEGYSVSREKKERFSLILESASTNQTSMYLCASQLAGEYNEQFFGPGTRLTVL.

The chain combines TRBV6-4 with TRBJ1-2; D remains ambiguous. The germline V gene encodes CDR1 MRHNA and CDR2 SNTAGT. V lost 3 bases to trimming and J lost 7 bases, with 6 bases between them. This CDR3 spans 11 amino acids. The CDR3 region is CASSDELGYTF. The CDR3 DNA sequence: TGTGCCAGCAGTGATGAGCTTGGCTACACCTTC.

The chain carries TRBV14 and TRBJ2-5, with 7 bases identical to TRBD1. The germline V gene encodes CDR1 SGHDN and CDR2 FVKESK. This CDR3 has 16 residues. Unmatched junction bases numbered 5, after V lost 1 base and J lost 0 bases. The DNA of the CDR3 is TGTGCCAGCAGCCAAGCGGACAGGCGGTACCAAGAGACCCAGTACTTC. Translated: CASSQADRRYQETQYF.

V gene TRBV4-3 combines with J gene TRBJ2-3; 7 bases agree with TRBD2. The CDR3 contains 15 residues. Trimming at V came to 2 bases and at J to 0 bases, leaving 2 bases not matched to a gene. Looked up from germline, CDR1 is LGHNA and CDR2 is YSLEER. The CDR3 sequence is CASSQTGGSTDTQYF. The CDR3 DNA reads as TGCGCCAGCAGCCAAACGGGAGGAAGCACAGATACGCAGTATTTT.

The rearrangement links TRBV4-1 to TRBJ2-2; 10 positions match TRBD2. Germline V gene lookup returns CDR1 MGHRA and CDR2 YSYEKL. The CDR3 contains 17 residues. V lost 0 bases and J lost 4; bases outside the gene matches: 5. CDR3 sequence (DNA): TGCGCCAGCAGCCAAGAATTAGCGGGAGGCTCCACCGGGGAGCTGTTTTTT. This translates into CASSQELAGGSTGELFF.

The rearrangement uses TRBV7-9 and TRBJ1-2; D ambiguous. The germline CDR1 and CDR2 sequences are SEHNR and FQNEAQ (reference sequence). The CDR3 has 13 residues. V shed 5 bases and J shed 3 bases, with 10 bases lying between them. CDR3 in DNA: TGTGCCAGCAGCCCTCGGGAGTACTATGGCTACACCTTC. Encoded protein: CASSPREYYGYTF.

The chain is built from TRBV3-1 (or the pseudogene TRBV3-2) and TRBJ2-3; the match to TRBD2 covers 10 bases. The germline CDR1 and CDR2 sequences are LGHDT and YNNKEL (reference sequence). The CDR3 runs to 15 residues. V was clipped by 4 bases and J by 4 bases; unmatched bases: 5. For the CDR3, the DNA is TGTGCCAGCAGCCGCCTAGCGGGAGTGGCAGATACGCAGTATTTT. This gives the protein CASSRLAGVADTQYF.

The chain joins TRBV27 to TRBJ1-1; D is possibly TRBD1 (6 bases). Trimming pared 5 bases from V and 1 base from J, leaving 11 bases between. CDR3 length: 14 residues. Germline V gene data show CDR1 as MNHEY and CDR2 as SMNVEV (reference sequence). The CDR3: CASSRPGQNTEAFF. In DNA, the CDR3 is TGTGCCAGCAGTAGGCCGGGACAGAACACTGAAGCTTTCTTT.

This clone has more than one count but fewer than ten. The DNA of the CDR3 is TGTGCCAGCAGTCTTAATACAGGGGGCGCTCCTGAAGCTTTCTTT. Its protein is CASSLNTGGAPEAFF. This chain connects TRBV28 to TRBJ1-1, with 9 bases that match TRBD1. The V gene end was trimmed by 5 bases and the J gene end by 6 bases; junction bases not matched to a gene: 10. The length of the CDR3 is 15 residues. Germline V gives CDR1 MDHEN, CDR2 SYDVKM. Supplemented by reference TRBV28 and TRBJ1-1, the full variable domain reads DVKVTQSSRYLVKRTGEKVFLECVQDMDHENMFWYRQDPGLGLRLIYFSYDVKMKEKGDIPEGYSVSREKKERFSLILESASTNQTSMYLCASSLNTGGAPEAFFGQGTRLTVV.

The J gene is TRBJ2-7, the V gene TRBV28; 9 bases are shared with TRBD2. This CDR3 comprises 11 residues. Germline values: CDR1 MDHEN, CDR2 SYDVKM. The CDR3 is CVVTSGSEQYF. The CDR3 bases are TGTGTGGTGACTAGCGGTTCCGAGCAGTACTTC. Filled out from reference TRBV28 and TRBJ2-7, the complete variable domain reads DVKVTQSSRYLVKRTGEKVFLECVQDMDHENMFWYRQDPGLGLRLIYFSYDVKMKEKGDIPEGYSVSREKKERFSLILESASTNQTSMYLCVVTSGSEQYFGPGTRLTVT.

By proportion, this clone is medium-sized (0.01 to 0.1%). DNA for the CDR3: TGTGCCAGCAGTTCCGAGGGGGGGACCTACGAGCAGTACTTC. Amino acid sequence: CASSSEGGTYEQYF. This rearrangement joins TRBV5-6 to TRBJ2-7; D is possibly TRBD2 (7 bases). This CDR3 contains 14 residues. Trimming took 5 bases from V and 2 from J, leaving 14 bases between them. The V gene's germline CDR1 is SGHDT and CDR2 YYEEEE.

The V and J genes are TRBV19 and TRBJ2-2, with D perhaps matching TRBD1 (6 bases). Trimming shortened V by 7 bases and J by 5 bases, and 17 bases separated the two germline ends. The CDR3 spans 15 residues. CDR1 LNHDA and CDR2 SQIVND come from the germline V gene (reference sequence). The DNA of the CDR3 is TGTGCCAGTAATATTCTGGGTCAGGGGACCGGGGAGCTGTTTTTT. It specifies CASNILGQGTGELFF.

The CDR3, as DNA: TGTGCCAGCAGCTGGCAACAGGGTAAAAGGTACAATGAGCAGTTCTTC. This sequence encodes CASSWQQGKRYNEQFF. This chain uses TRBV11-2 with TRBJ2-1, with a tentative D call TRBD1 (6 bases). CDR1 and CDR2 from the germline V gene are SGHAT and FQNNGV. The V end was cut by 4 bases, the J end by 4 bases, with 17 bases between. The CDR3 covers 16 residues.

This chain connects TRBV6-5 to TRBJ1-5, with unresolved D. Trimming stripped 11 bases from V and 7 bases from J, with 18 bases between. Germline-derived CDR1 and CDR2 are MNHEY and SVGAGI. The CDR3 consists of 13 residues. DNA of the CDR3: TGTGCCTCACAATGGGAGGGCAGCCAGCCCCAGCATTTT. Translation: CASQWEGSQPQHF.

J is TRBJ2-7 and V is TRBV21-1; TRBD1 is taken as the D call from the table, unchecked against the DNA. TRBV21-1 is an annotated pseudogene. The CDR3 runs to 17 residues. The CDR3 DNA sequence: TGTGCCAGCAGCAAAGTTCCCAGGACAGGGAATACCTACGAGCAGTACTTC. This encodes CASSKVPRTGNTYEQYF.

V and J are TRBV5-5 and TRBJ1-1; D uncertain. This CDR3 has 13 residues. Germline assignment: CDR1 SGHKS and CDR2 YYEKEE (reference sequence). Between the trimmed V and J ends, which lost 2 bases and 3 bases, there was a span of 8 bases. The CDR3 is CASSFNIDTEAFF. CDR3 nucleotides: TGTGCCAGCAGCTTTAACATTGACACTGAAGCTTTCTTT.

The chain joins TRBV7-9 to TRBJ2-5, with 9 bases that match TRBD2. Trimming removed 2 bases from V and 4 bases from J; junction bases left unmatched: 2. CDR3 size: 14 residues. CDR1 SEHNR and CDR2 FQNEAQ come from the germline V gene (reference sequence). Here the CDR3 DNA reads TGTGCCAGCAGCTTATCGGGACTAGCAGAGACCCAGTACTTC. This gives the protein CASSLSGLAETQYF.

The V and J genes are TRBV19 and TRBJ1-2, with TRBD1 identical over 9 bases. CDR3 length: 13 amino acids. Trimming at V came to 5 bases and at J to 9 bases, leaving 7 bases not matched to a gene. Germline values: CDR1 LNHDA, CDR2 SQIVND (reference sequence). This chain's CDR3 is CASSPLTGGSYTF. CDR3 coding DNA: TGTGCCAGTAGTCCCCTGACAGGGGGGAGCTACACCTTC.

The CDR3 here is CASSSYGDRNTEAFF. The CDR3 region has the DNA TGTGCCAGCAGTTCCTATGGGGACAGGAACACTGAAGCTTTCTTT. The chain combines TRBV28 with TRBJ1-1; 7 bases match TRBD1. CDR3 length equals 15 residues. The V gene's germline CDR1 is MDHEN and CDR2 SYDVKM. Trimming at V came to 4 bases and at J to 1 base, leaving 6 bases not matched to a gene.

The chain uses TRBV19 and TRBJ2-2, with D hard to call. Looked up from germline, CDR1 is LNHDA and CDR2 is SQIVND (reference sequence). Trimming removed 7 bases at V and 3 bases at J, with 15 bases between. The CDR3 has 15 residues. CDR3 coding DNA: TGTGCCAGTAAGACGAGCGAGAGATACACCGGGGAGCTGTTTTTT. Its translation is CASKTSERYTGELFF.

This clone was recorded only once. V gene TRBV5-8 combines with J gene TRBJ2-6; D is possibly TRBD1 (6 bases). Germline CDR1 is SGHTS and CDR2 is YDEGEE. The CDR3 totals 16 residues. Between the trimmed V and J ends, which lost 4 bases and 0 bases, there was a span of 11 bases. The CDR3 loop is CASSLGQTSGANVLTF. CDR3 DNA: TGTGCCAGCAGCCTCGGACAGACCTCTGGGGCCAACGTCCTGACTTTC.